The 9 T cell receptor beta chains presented below share a single source sample, sequenced in a study of T cell responses to AZD1222 COVID-19 vaccine. Measured with immunoSEQ multiplex PCR; TCRdb has only the in-frame clones, and not every one. The sample carries roughly 90,000 clones, 65% to 90% recorded once. The sequenced sample was peripheral blood, obtained on day 0 of AZD1222 vaccination. These receptors came from an adult in good health.

The chain uses TRBV11-2 and TRBJ2-3, with a tentative D call TRBD2 (6 bases). This CDR3 is built from 17 residues. The V and J ends lost 6 bases and 4 bases respectively, with 23 bases between them. CDR1 and CDR2 from the germline V gene are SGHAT and FQNNGV. CDR3 bases: TGTGCCAGCAGTTTTCTTACTAGCAATTCCCTCCCAGATACGCAGTATTTT. Its protein product is CASSFLTSNSLPDTQYF.

This clone has only one observation. The chain joins TRBV18 to TRBJ1-1, with 9 bases fitting TRBD1. Per germline, CDR1 KGHSH and CDR2 LQKENI. The junction had 8 bases not matched to a gene; V was cut back by 0 bases and J by 3 bases. The CDR3 extends over 17 amino acids. The CDR3 reads CASSPPNRGLLDTEAFF. The CDR3, as DNA: TGTGCCAGCTCACCACCGAACAGGGGGCTGTTGGACACTGAAGCTTTCTTT.

V gene TRBV10-1 combines with J gene TRBJ1-6; D is ambiguous. The V and J ends lost 3 bases and 13 bases respectively, with 10 bases between them. Germline values: CDR1 WNHNN, CDR2 SYGVQD (reference sequence). The CDR3 is 12 residues long. For the CDR3, the DNA is TGCGCCAGCAGTGACTATGACGGGCCCCTCCACTTT. It yields the protein CASSDYDGPLHF.

This clone came up a few times. This sequence joins TRBV2 and TRBJ2-7; 7 bases align to TRBD1. V dropped 7 bases and J dropped 2; count of bases not matched to a gene: 8. In germline, CDR1 is SNHLY, CDR2 FYNNEI. There are 14 residues in the CDR3. The CDR3 DNA sequence: TGTGCCAGCAAGAGGACAGGTGAAACCTACGAGCAGTACTTC. Translation gives CASKRTGETYEQYF.

This clone has only one observation. The V and J genes are TRBV5-6 and TRBJ2-7, with 8 bases fitting TRBD1. The CDR3 length is 15 residues. From germline, CDR1 is SGHDT and CDR2 YYEEEE. J lost 3 bases, V lost 3 bases, and 8 bases had no gene match. This CDR3 reads CASSSRDRPFYEQYF. The CDR3 nucleotides are TGTGCCAGCAGCTCCCGGGACAGGCCCTTCTACGAGCAGTACTTC.

This chain links TRBV5-4 with TRBJ1-1, with TRBD1 matching over 9 bases. V lost 4 bases to trimming and J lost 4 bases; unmatched junction nucleotides: 8. Germline CDR1 reads SGHNT; CDR2 reads YYREEE (reference sequence). There are 15 residues in the CDR3. The CDR3 is CASSLQGAQSTEAFF. The CDR3, as DNA: TGTGCCAGCAGCCTACAGGGGGCTCAGAGCACTGAAGCTTTCTTT.

The gene calls are TRBV5-1 and TRBJ2-1; D gene ambiguous. The V and J ends lost 0 bases and 2 bases respectively, with 15 bases between them. Germline loops: CDR1 SGHRS, CDR2 YFSETQ. CDR3 length equals 17 residues. CDR3 loop: CASSLAIVSSAYNEQFF. In DNA, the CDR3 is TGCGCCAGCAGCTTGGCCATTGTAAGCAGTGCCTACAATGAGCAGTTCTTC.

V gene TRBV27 combines with J gene TRBJ2-3; tentatively, D is TRBD2 (7 bases). Trimming took off 9 bases at V and 4 bases at J, with 20 bases between the two ends. Germline V gene lookup returns CDR1 MNHEY and CDR2 SMNVEV (reference sequence). The CDR3 is 15 residues long. The CDR3 sequence: CARIEGEGCADTQYF. The CDR3 region has the DNA TGTGCCAGAATTGAGGGGGAGGGTTGTGCAGATACGCAGTATTTT.

The rearrangement links TRBV19 to TRBJ2-5; TRBD2 aligns across 12 bases. This CDR3 is built from 14 residues. Germline V gene sequence: CDR1 LNHDA, CDR2 SQIVND (reference sequence). The V and J ends lost 10 bases and 3 bases, in that order; junction bases with no gene match: 6. The CDR3 loop is CATSPSGREETQYF. The CDR3 DNA sequence: TGTGCCACCTCGCCTAGCGGGAGGGAAGAGACCCAGTACTTC.